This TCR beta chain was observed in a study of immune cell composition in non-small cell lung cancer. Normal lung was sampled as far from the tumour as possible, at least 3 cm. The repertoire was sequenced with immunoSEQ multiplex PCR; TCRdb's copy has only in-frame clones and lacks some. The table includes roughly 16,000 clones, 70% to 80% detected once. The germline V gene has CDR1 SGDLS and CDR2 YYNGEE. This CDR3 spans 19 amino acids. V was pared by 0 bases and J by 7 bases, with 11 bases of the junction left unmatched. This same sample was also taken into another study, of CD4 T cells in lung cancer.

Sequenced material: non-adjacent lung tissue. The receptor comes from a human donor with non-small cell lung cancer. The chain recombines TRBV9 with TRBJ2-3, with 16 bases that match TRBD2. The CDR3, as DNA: TGTGCCAGCAGCGTAGCTCAGGGACTAGCGGGGGGGCGCGGGAATACGCAGTATTTT. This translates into CASSVAQGLAGGRGNTQYF.